The entry below gives a single TCR beta chain sequence along with its context. The data stem from a study of blood T cell repertoires in COVID-19. Measured with immunoSEQ multiplex PCR; TCRdb has only the in-frame clones, and not every one. The table shows about 40,000 clones, with about 80% occurring only once. This CDR3 is built from 17 residues. CDR1 SGHVS and CDR2 FNYEAQ come from the germline V gene. V gave up 1 base and J gave up 3 bases; unmatched junction bases: 4. The chain joins TRBV7-6 to TRBJ2-3; 13 nucleotides line up with TRBD2. The sequenced sample consisted of peripheral blood. The receptor was isolated from a human donor with acute or convalescent COVID-19. The donor label of this sample is uncertain. This CDR3 is CASSLGTTSGRTDTQYF. The CDR3 DNA reads as TGTGCCAGCAGCTTAGGGACGACTAGCGGGAGGACAGATACGCAGTATTTT.